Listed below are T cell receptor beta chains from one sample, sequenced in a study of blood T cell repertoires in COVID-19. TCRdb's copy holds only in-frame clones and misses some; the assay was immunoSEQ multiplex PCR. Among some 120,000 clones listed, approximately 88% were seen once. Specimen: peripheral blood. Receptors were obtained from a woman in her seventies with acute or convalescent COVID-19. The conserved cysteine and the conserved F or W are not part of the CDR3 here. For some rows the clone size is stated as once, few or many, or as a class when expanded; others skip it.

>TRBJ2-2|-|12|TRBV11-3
ASSRDKVGGELF
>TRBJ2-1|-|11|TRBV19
ASSHGQINEQF
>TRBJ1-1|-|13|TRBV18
ASSPRGQGDTEAF
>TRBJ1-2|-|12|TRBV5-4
ASSPGQVDYGYT
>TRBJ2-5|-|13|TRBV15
ATSRGGGDQETQY
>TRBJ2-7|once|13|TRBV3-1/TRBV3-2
ASSQGAGTSYEQY
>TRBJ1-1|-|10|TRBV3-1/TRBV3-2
ASSQQSTEAF
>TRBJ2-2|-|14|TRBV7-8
ASSLASSADTGELF
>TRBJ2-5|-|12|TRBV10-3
AISESGGMETQY
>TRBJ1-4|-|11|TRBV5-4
ASSEEIHEKLF
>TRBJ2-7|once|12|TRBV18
ASSRAGENYEQY
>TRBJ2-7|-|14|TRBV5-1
ASSLDPAGASYEQY
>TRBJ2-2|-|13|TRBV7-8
ASSPGTSGTGELF
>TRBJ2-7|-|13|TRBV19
ASSIVQGPIYKQY
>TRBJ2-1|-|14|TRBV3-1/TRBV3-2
ASSQDLAGGPWEQF
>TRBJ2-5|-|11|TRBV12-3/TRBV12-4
ASSSGLGETQY
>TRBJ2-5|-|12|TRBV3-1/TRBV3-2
ASSRAGGPETQY
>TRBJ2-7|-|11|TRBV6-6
ASTGQGRYEQY
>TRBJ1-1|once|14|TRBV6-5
ASSYDRGRMNTEAF
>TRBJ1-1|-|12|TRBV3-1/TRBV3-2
ASSLRGPNTEAF
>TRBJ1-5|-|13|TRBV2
ASSVTGVGAQPQH
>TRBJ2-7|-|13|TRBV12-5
ASGFSGTGSYEQY